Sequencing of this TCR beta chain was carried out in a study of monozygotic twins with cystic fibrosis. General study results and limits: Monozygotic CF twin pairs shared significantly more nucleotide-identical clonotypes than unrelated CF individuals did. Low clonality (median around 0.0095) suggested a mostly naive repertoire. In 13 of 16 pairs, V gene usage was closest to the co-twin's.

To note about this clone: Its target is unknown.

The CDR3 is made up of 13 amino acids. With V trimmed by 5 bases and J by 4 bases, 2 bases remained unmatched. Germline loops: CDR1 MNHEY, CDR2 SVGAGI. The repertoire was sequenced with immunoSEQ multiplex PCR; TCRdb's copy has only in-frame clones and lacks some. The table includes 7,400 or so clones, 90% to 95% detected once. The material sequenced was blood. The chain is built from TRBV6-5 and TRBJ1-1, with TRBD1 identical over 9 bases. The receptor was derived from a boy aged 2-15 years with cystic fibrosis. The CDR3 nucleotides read TGTGCCAGCAGTGCGACAGGGGGCACTGAAGCTTTCTTT. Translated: CASSATGGTEAFF.